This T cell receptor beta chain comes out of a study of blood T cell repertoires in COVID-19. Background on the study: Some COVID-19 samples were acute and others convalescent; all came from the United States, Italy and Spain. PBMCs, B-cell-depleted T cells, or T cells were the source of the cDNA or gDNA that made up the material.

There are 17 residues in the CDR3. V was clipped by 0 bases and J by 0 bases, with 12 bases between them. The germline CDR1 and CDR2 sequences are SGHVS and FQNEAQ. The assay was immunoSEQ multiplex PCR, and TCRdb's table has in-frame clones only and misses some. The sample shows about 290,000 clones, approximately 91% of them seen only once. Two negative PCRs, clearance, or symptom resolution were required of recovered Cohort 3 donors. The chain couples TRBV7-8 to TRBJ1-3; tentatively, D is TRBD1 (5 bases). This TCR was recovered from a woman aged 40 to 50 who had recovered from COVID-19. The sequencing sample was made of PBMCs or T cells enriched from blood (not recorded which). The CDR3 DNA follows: TGTGCCAGCAGCTTAGCGTTGGGGCCGAGCTCTGGAAACACCATATATTTT. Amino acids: CASSLALGPSSGNTIYF.